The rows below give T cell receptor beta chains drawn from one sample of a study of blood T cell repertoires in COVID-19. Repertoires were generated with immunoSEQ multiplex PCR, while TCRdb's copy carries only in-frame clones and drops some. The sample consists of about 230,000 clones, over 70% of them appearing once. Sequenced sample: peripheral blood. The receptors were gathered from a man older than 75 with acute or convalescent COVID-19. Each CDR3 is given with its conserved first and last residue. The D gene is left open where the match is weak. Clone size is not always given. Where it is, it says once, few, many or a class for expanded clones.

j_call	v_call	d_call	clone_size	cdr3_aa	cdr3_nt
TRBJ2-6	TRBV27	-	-	CASKGGYSGANVLTF	TGTGCCAGCAAGGGCGGGTATTCAGGGGCCAACGTCCTGACTTTC
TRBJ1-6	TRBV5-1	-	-	CASSLQGVESPLHF	TGCGCCAGCAGCTTACAGGGAGTCGAGTCACCCCTCCACTTT
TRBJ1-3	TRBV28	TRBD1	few	CASSFGYTGGNTIYF	TGTGCCAGCAGTTTTGGATACACAGGGGGGAACACCATATATTTT
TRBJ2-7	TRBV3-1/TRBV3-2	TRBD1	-	CASSSRDREGEQYF	TGTGCCAGCAGCTCCCGGGACAGGGAGGGAGAGCAGTACTTC
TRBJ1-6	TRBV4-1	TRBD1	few	CASSQEQGAISPLHF	TGCGCCAGCAGCCAAGAACAGGGGGCGATTTCACCCCTCCACTTT
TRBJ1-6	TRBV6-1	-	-	CASSESDSYNSPLHF	TGTGCCAGCAGTGAATCGGACAGCTATAATTCACCCCTCCACTTT
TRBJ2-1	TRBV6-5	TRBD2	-	CASSQGGTSFNEQFF	TGTGCCAGCAGCCAGGGGGGGACTAGCTTCAATGAGCAGTTCTTC
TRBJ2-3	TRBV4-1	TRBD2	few	CASSQEAPGLAVPGTQYF	TGCGCCAGCAGCCAAGAGGCCCCGGGACTAGCGGTGCCGGGTACGCAGTATTTT
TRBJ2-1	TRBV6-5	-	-	CASRVRPRDNEQFF	TGTGCCAGCAGAGTGCGGCCGCGAGACAATGAGCAGTTCTTC
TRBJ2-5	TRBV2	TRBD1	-	CASSGDRGRETQYF	TGTGCCAGCAGTGGGGACAGGGGAAGGGAGACCCAGTACTTC
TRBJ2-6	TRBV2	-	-	CASSVPPTGYGANVLTF	TGTGCCAGCAGTGTCCCTCCAACCGGGTATGGGGCCAACGTCCTGACTTTC
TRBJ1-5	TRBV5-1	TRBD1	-	CASSLEPQGDNQPQHF	TGCGCCAGCAGCTTGGAGCCACAGGGGGACAATCAGCCCCAGCATTTT
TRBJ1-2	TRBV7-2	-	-	CASSLEGVSGYTF	TGTGCCAGCAGCTTAGAAGGGGTGTCTGGCTACACCTTC
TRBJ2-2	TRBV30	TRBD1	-	CAWRTGGYTGELFF	TGTGCCTGGAGGACAGGGGGCTACACCGGGGAGCTGTTTTTT
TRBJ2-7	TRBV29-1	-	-	CSVEDYGGSSYEQYF	TGCAGCGTTGAAGATTACGGGGGAAGCTCCTACGAGCAGTACTTC
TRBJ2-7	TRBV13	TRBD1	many	CASSLRDRVNEQYF	TGTGCCAGCAGCTTACGGGACAGGGTAAACGAGCAGTACTTC
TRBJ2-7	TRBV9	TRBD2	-	CASSRGGLGTYEQYF	TGTGCCAGCAGTCGCGGGGGGCTGGGGACCTACGAGCAGTACTTC
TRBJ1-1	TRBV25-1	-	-	CASSDPNRKNEAFF	TGTGCCAGCAGTGATCCTAACAGGAAAAATGAAGCTTTCTTT
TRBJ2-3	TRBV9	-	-	CASSVGQATDTQYF	TGTGCCAGCAGCGTAGGTCAGGCCACAGATACGCAGTATTTT
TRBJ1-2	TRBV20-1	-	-	CSASGNNLDGYTF	TGCAGTGCTAGTGGGAACAACCTAGATGGCTACACCTTC
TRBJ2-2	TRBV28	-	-	CASSSPGAAGTNTGELFF	TGTGCCAGCAGTTCCCCGGGAGCTGCGGGAACAAACACCGGGGAGCTGTTTTTT
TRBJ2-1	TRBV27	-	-	CASSLGREQFF	TGTGCCAGCAGTTTAGGCAGGGAGCAGTTCTTC
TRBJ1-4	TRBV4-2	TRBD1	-	CASSQESGTGDRGLFF	TGTGCCAGCAGCCAAGAGAGCGGGACAGGGGATCGAGGACTGTTTTTT
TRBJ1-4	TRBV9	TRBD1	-	CASSVATGDNEKLFF	TGTGCCAGCAGCGTAGCTACAGGGGATAATGAAAAACTGTTTTTT
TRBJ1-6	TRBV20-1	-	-	CSARSEALHF	TGCAGTGCTAGATCCGAGGCCCTCCACTTT
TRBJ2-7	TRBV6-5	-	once	CASRWAGQSSYEQYF	TGTGCCAGCAGATGGGCGGGTCAGAGCTCCTACGAGCAGTACTTC
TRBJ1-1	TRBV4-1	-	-	CASSPLGQRTEAFF	TGCGCCAGCAGCCCGTTAGGACAGCGCACTGAAGCTTTCTTT
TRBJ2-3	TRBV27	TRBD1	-	CASSSPPTTGRDTQYF	TGTGCCAGCAGTTCGCCCCCTACGACAGGGCGCGATACGCAGTATTTT
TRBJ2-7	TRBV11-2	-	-	CASSLRVQGPYEQYF	TGTGCCAGCAGCCTCCGGGTACAGGGTCCCTACGAGCAGTACTTC